Presented here are 17 T cell receptor beta chains from one specimen sequenced in a study of blood T cells in healthy people across ages. A sample-barcoded 5' primer and a J-beta primer mix were used in a second PCR of about 7 to 12 cycles. MiXCR was run by TCRdb on the 5' RACE reads, yielding one entry per CDR3 protein. Altogether approximately 1,000,000 distinct CDR3 sequences are present, around 43% being singletons, with the ten largest covering approximately 17%. Material for sequencing was blood. These receptors all stem from a woman in her fifties or sixties in good health.

The J gene is TRBJ2-7, the V gene TRBV2, with a tentative D call TRBD1 (5 bases). The CDR3 sequence is 15 residues long. Germline CDR1 is SNHLY and CDR2 is FYNNEI. V shed 3 bases and J shed 3 bases, with 15 bases lying between them. CDR3 region: CASSEVGEHYYEQYF. CDR3 nucleotide sequence: TGTGCCAGCAGTGAGGTAGGGGAACACTACTACGAGCAGTACTTC.

The chain has TRBV27 and TRBJ2-3; TRBD1 agrees at 8 bases. V lost 3 bases and J lost 4; bases outside the gene matches: 12. CDR3 length equals 17 residues. Looked up from germline, CDR1 is MNHEY and CDR2 is SMNVEV (reference sequence). CDR3 residues: CASSFQLPGGGSDTQYF. CDR3 DNA: TGTGCCAGCAGTTTTCAGCTCCCAGGGGGCGGGTCAGATACGCAGTATTTT.

Of note for this clonotype: This sequence may be a read error, since a much larger clone differs from it by one base. The gene calls are TRBV4-2 and TRBJ2-7; 9 nucleotides align to TRBD2. This CDR3 has 14 residues. CDR1 LGHNA and CDR2 YNFKEQ come from the germline V gene. CDR3 protein: CASSPGTSTYERYF. CDR3 sequence (DNA): TGTGCCAGCAGCCCCGGGACTAGCACCTACGAGCGGTACTTC.

The chain links TRBV5-1 to TRBJ2-2, with TRBD1 matching over 10 bases. The CDR3 extends over 15 amino acids. J was trimmed by 2 bases and V by 3 bases; bases with no gene match: 1. Germline-derived CDR1 and CDR2 are SGHRS and YFSETQ. In DNA form, the CDR3 reads TGCGCCAGCAGCTGGACAGGGGGTAACACCGGGGAGCTGTTTTTT. Protein sequence: CASSWTGGNTGELFF.

The table lists this clonotype with a count of one. This sequence joins TRBV7-3 and TRBJ1-5, with D possibly TRBD1 on 5 matching bases. Germline-derived CDR1 and CDR2 are SGHTA and FQGTGA. The V end was cut by 0 bases, the J end by 5 bases, with 14 bases between. The CDR3 runs 16 residues. The CDR3 DNA follows: TGTGCCAGCAGCTTAACCTGTCGGGCCAGGGATCAGCCCCAGCATTTT. It codes for CASSLTCRARDQPQHF.

The chain links TRBV12-3 or TRBV12-4 to TRBJ2-6; TRBD1 is a possible D gene (6 bases). This CDR3 contains 18 residues. The V end lost 5 bases, the J end lost 0 bases, and 17 bases lay between the germline ends. The CDR3: CASSIRQVSFSGANVLTF. The DNA for the CDR3 is TGTGCCAGCAGTATCCGACAGGTTAGCTTCTCTGGGGCCAACGTCCTGACTTTC.

The chain has TRBV9 and TRBJ1-1; possibly TRBD1 for D (6 bases). The CDR3 loop spans 14 amino acids. Germline CDR1 and CDR2: SGDLS and YYNGEE. With 1 base removed from V and 4 bases from J, the gap between germline ends came to 11 bases. Written as DNA, the CDR3 is TGTGCCAGCAGCGTACGACAGGACTTCACTGAAGCTTTCTTT. Residues: CASSVRQDFTEAFF.

V is TRBV12-3 or TRBV12-4 and J is TRBJ2-5; D may be TRBD1 or TRBD2 (5 bases each). The V end lost 7 bases, the J end lost 1 base, and 10 bases lay between the germline ends. The length of the CDR3 is 13 residues. CDR3 region: CASTTGTQETQYF. The CDR3 region has the DNA TGTGCCAGCACTACCGGGACCCAAGAGACCCAGTACTTC.

The chain combines TRBV30 with TRBJ2-3, with 8 bases aligning to TRBD1. V lost 2 bases, J lost 2 bases, and 3 bases stayed unmatched. The CDR3 totals 14 residues. CDR1 GTSNPN and CDR2 SVGIG come from the germline V gene (reference sequence). In DNA, the CDR3 is TGTGCCTGGAGTCGGACAGGGAACACAGATACGCAGTATTTT. The encoded protein is CAWSRTGNTDTQYF.

The gene calls are TRBV6-2 or TRBV6-3 and TRBJ2-1; D may be TRBD2 (6 bases). V lost 7 bases and J lost 9, with 16 bases in between. This CDR3 is 13 amino acids long. From germline, CDR1 is MNHEY and CDR2 SVGEGT. The CDR3 loop is CASTLTRVGEQFF. The CDR3, as DNA: TGTGCCAGCACTCTGACTAGAGTTGGTGAGCAGTTCTTC.

There are a few counts of this clonotype. The rearrangement uses TRBV29-1 and TRBJ2-3; 7 bases are shared with TRBD1. CDR1 is SQVTM, CDR2 ANQGSEA, per germline. CDR3 size: 14 residues. V lost 1 base to trimming and J lost 2 bases; unmatched junction nucleotides: 3. The CDR3 loop is CSVEGQGATDTQYF. The CDR3 DNA reads TGCAGCGTTGAAGGACAGGGAGCCACAGATACGCAGTATTTT.

Note on this clonotype: Just one base apart from a much larger clone, this may be a read error. The chain links TRBV7-2 to TRBJ2-1, with 7 bases identical to TRBD2. V gave up 2 bases and J gave up 5 bases; unmatched junction bases: 15. The germline gives CDR1 SGHTA, CDR2 FQGNSA. The CDR3 is 18 amino acids. The CDR3 DNA follows: TGTGCCAGCAGCTTACTCGCCCCGCAACGGGAGGTAAACAATGAGCAGTTCTTC. This translates into CASSLLAPQREVNNEQFF.

The J gene is TRBJ2-1, the V gene TRBV20-1; D uncertain. From germline, CDR1 is DFQATT and CDR2 SNEGSKA (reference sequence). This CDR3 region has 14 residues. V lost 4 bases to trimming and J lost 4 bases, with 14 bases between them. CDR3 in amino acids: CSATGLDQYNEQFF. CDR3 nucleotide sequence: TGCAGTGCTACGGGCCTAGACCAATACAATGAGCAGTTCTTC.

The V gene is TRBV7-8, the J gene TRBJ2-3; TRBD2 is a possible D gene (6 bases). Germline V lookup: CDR1 SGHVS, CDR2 FQNEAQ. The V and J ends lost 3 bases and 2 bases respectively, with 27 bases between them. The CDR3 has 20 amino acids. The CDR3 is CASSFFKLSGHRAHTDTQYF. The CDR3, as DNA: TGTGCCAGCAGCTTCTTTAAATTGAGCGGGCATCGGGCACACACAGATACGCAGTATTTT.

This chain uses TRBV6-1 with TRBJ1-6; D perhaps matches TRBD1 (6 bases). The CDR3 is made up of 14 amino acids. Trimming removed 5 bases at V and 12 bases at J, with 17 bases between. Germline CDR1 MNHNS, CDR2 SASEGT. The CDR3 DNA reads as TGTGCCAGCAGTACCAGGGGCCCGGCGGAACCCCTCCACTTT. Residues: CASSTRGPAEPLHF.

In the case of this clonotype: One junction end does not reproduce the germline sequence, and a read error may be involved. The chain couples TRBV2 to TRBJ1-4; no clear D. Germline CDR1 reads SNHLY; CDR2 reads FYNNEI. The CDR3 length is 15 residues. DNA of the CDR3: TGCGCCAGCGGCTACGACCCCGCAACTAATGAAAAACTGTTTTTT. Its protein product is CASGYDPATNEKLFF. The full variable domain, with the rest looked up from reference TRBV2 and TRBJ1-4, is EPEVTQTPSHQVTQMGQEVILRCVPISNHLYFYWYRQILGQKVEFLVSFYNNEISEKSEIFDDQFSVERPDGSNFTLKIRSTKLEDSAMYFCASGYDPATNEKLFFGSGTQLSVL.

This clonotype was seen only a few times. The rearrangement links TRBV27 to TRBJ1-4, with D possibly matching TRBD1 (5 bases). V was cut by 3 bases and J by 4 bases, with 9 bases left in between. The germline gives CDR1 MNHEY, CDR2 SMNVEV (reference sequence). The CDR3 runs 14 residues. CDR3 protein: CASSFGRGNEKLFF. The DNA of the CDR3 is TGTGCCAGCAGTTTTGGGAGGGGTAATGAAAAACTGTTTTTT.